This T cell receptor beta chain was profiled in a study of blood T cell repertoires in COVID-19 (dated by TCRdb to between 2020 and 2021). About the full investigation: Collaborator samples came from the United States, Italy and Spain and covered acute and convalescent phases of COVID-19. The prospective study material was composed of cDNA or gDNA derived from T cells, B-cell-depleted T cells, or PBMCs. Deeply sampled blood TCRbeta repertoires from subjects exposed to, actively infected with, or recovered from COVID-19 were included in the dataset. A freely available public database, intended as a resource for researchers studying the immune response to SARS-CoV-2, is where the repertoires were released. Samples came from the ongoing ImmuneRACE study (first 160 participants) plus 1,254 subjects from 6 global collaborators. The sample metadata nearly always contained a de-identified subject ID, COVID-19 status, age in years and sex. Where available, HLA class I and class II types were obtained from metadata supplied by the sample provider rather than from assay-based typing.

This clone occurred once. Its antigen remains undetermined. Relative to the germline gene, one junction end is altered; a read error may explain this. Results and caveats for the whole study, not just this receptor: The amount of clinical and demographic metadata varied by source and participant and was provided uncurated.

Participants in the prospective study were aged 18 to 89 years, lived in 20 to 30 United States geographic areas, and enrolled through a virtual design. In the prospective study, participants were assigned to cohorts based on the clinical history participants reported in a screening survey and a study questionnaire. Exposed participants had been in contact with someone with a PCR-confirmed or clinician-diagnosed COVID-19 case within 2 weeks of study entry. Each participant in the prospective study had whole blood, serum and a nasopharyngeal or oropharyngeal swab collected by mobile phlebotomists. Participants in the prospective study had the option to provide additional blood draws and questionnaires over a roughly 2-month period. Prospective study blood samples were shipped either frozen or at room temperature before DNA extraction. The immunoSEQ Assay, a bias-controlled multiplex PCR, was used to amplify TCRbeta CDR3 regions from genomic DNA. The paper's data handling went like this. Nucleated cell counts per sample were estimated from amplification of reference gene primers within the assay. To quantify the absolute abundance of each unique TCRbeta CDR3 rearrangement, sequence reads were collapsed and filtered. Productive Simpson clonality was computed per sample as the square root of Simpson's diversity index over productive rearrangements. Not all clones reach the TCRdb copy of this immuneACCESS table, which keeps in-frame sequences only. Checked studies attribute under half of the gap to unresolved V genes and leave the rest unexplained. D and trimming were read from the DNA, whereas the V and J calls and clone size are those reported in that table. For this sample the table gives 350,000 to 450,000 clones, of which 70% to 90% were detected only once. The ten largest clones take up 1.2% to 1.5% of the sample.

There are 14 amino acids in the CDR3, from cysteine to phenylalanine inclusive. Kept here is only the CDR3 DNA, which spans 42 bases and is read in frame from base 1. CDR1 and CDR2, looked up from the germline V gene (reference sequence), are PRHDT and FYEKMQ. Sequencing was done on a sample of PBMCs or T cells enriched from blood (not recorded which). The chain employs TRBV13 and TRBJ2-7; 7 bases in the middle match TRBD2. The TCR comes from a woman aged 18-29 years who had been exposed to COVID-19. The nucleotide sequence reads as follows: TGTGCCGGCAGCCGAGCGGGACCGAGCCACGAGCAGTACTTC. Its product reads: CAGSRAGPSHEQYF.